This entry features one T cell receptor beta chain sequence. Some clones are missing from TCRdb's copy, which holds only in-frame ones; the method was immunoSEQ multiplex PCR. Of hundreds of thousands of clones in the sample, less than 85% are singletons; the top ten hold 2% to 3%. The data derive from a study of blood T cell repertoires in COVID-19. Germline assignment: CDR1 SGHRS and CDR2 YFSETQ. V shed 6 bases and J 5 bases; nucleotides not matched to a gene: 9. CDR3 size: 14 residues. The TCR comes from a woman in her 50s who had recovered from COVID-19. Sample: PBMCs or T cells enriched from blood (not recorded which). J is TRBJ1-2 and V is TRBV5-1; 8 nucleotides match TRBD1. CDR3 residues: CASTLVTGGYGYTF. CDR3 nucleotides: TGCGCCAGCACCCTTGTAACAGGGGGTTATGGCTACACCTTC.